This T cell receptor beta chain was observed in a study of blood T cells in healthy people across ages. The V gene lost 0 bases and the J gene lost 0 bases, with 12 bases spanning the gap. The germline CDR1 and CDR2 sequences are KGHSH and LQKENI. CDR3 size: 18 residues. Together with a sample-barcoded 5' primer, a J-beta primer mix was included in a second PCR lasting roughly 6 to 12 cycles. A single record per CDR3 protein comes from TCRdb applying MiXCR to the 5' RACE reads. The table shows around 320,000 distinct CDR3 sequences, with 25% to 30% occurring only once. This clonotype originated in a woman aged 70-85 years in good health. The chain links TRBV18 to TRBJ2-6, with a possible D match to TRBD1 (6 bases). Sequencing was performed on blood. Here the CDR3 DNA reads TGTGCCAGCTCACCACCGGGACACGGATCCTCTGGGGCCAACGTCCTGACTTTC. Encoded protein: CASSPPGHGSSGANVLTF.